The 5 T cell receptor beta chains below come from one sample, sequenced in a study of identical twins. TCRdb fed the 5' RACE reads into MiXCR, producing one record per CDR3 protein. Among about 570,000 distinct CDR3 sequences listed, more than 9% were seen once. This sample was shared with a second study, whose subject was yellow fever vaccine responses in identical twins.

Sequencing was carried out using PBMCs. Receptor source: a woman younger than 30 in good health.

The sample holds many counts of this clonotype. The chain recombines TRBV6-2 or TRBV6-3 with TRBJ1-5, with 7 nucleotides matching TRBD1. This CDR3 is built from 14 residues. Germline V gene data show CDR1 as MNHEY and CDR2 as SVGEGT. Trimming removed 5 bases from V and 5 bases from J; junction bases left unmatched: 6. The DNA for the CDR3 is TGTGCCAGCAGTCAGACAGGGATTGATCAGCCCCAGCATTTT. Protein: CASSQTGIDQPQHF.

The J gene is TRBJ2-7, the V gene TRBV19, with TRBD2 identical over 12 bases. The CDR3 contains 17 residues. CDR1 is LNHDA and CDR2 is SQIVND in the germline V gene (reference sequence). V lost 4 bases, J lost 0 bases, and 7 bases stayed unmatched. CDR3 bases: TGTGCCAGTAGTAGGGGACTAGCGGGCTCCAGCTCCTACGAGCAGTACTTC. Residues: CASSRGLAGSSSYEQYF.

This clonotype was picked up many times. The V gene is TRBV29-1, the J gene TRBJ1-2; a weak D match, TRBD1 (6 bases). Germline CDR1 SQVTM, CDR2 ANQGSEA. CDR3 length equals 12 residues. Trimming pared 5 bases from V and 5 bases from J, leaving 12 bases between. Here the CDR3 DNA reads TGCAGCGTTAGGACAGTTCGGTATGGCTACACCTTC. This gives the protein CSVRTVRYGYTF. The entire variable domain, with the rest obtained from reference TRBV29-1 and TRBJ1-2, is as follows: SAVISQKPSRDICQRGTSLTIQCQVDSQVTMMFWYRQQPGQSLTLIATANQGSEATYESGFVIDKFPISRPNLTFSTLTVSNMSPEDSSIYLCSVRTVRYGYTFGSGTRLTVV.

This clonotype was recorded many times. The rearrangement joins TRBV18 to TRBJ1-1; D is unresolved. The V gene lost 3 bases and the J gene lost 3 bases, with 11 bases spanning the gap. The germline gives CDR1 KGHSH, CDR2 LQKENI. The CDR3 covers 14 residues. The CDR3 region is CASSPLSADTEAFF. In nucleotides, the CDR3 is TGTGCCAGCTCACCGCTATCCGCGGACACTGAAGCTTTCTTT.

This clonotype was detected only a few times. V usage is TRBV7-6 and J usage is TRBJ2-7; D gene uncertain. V lost 5 bases, J lost 0 bases, and 17 bases lay in between. The CDR3 has 16 amino acids. The germline V gene encodes CDR1 SGHVS and CDR2 FNYEAQ. CDR3 coding DNA: TGTGCCAGCAGCCCCGTACCCAGGTTAGACTCCTACGAGCAGTACTTC. As protein: CASSPVPRLDSYEQYF.